This passage covers 20 T cell receptor beta chains from one sample sequenced in a study of CD8+CD57+ T cells in acquired aplastic anemia. The template used for profiling TCR beta VDJ and CDR3 was genomic DNA. TCRdb reprocessed the reads via MiXCR and lists one record per CDR3 protein. In the table there are about 190,000 distinct CDR3 sequences, about half of which are singletons. Sequenced: sorted CD4+, CD8+, or CD8+CD57+ T cells (not recorded which) from PBMCs. Source of these receptors: a human donor in good health, serving as a control.

This rearrangement joins TRBV7-3 to TRBJ2-7, with TRBD1 matching over 10 bases. This CDR3 is 15 amino acids long. Germline loops: CDR1 SGHTA, CDR2 FQGTGA. The junction had 7 bases not matched to a gene; V was cut back by 5 bases and J by 3 bases. DNA of the CDR3: TGTGCCAGCAGCCTCGGGACAGGGGTCTACTACGAGCAGTACTTC. Translation gives CASSLGTGVYYEQYF.

This chain connects TRBV11-3 to TRBJ2-1, with D unresolved. Between the trimmed V and J ends, which lost 3 bases and 0 bases, there was a span of 9 bases. The CDR3 has 15 residues. Germline V gives CDR1 SGHNT, CDR2 YENEEA. As DNA, the CDR3 is TGTGCCAGCAGCTTTTCGGCCAGCTCCTACAATGAGCAGTTCTTC. Its protein is CASSFSASSYNEQFF.

Details on this clonotype: At one end, the junction sequence differs from germline, possibly due to a read error. V usage is TRBV6-5 and J usage is TRBJ1-5; the match to TRBD1 covers 7 bases. Per the germline V gene, CDR1 is MNHEY and CDR2 is SVGAGI. The CDR3 consists of 14 residues. In DNA form, the CDR3 reads TGTGCCAGTGACAGGGTTCTTAGCAATCAGCCCCAGCACTTT. Protein sequence: CASDRVLSNQPQHF.

This clonotype has at least ten counts. The V and J genes are TRBV18 and TRBJ1-1, with a possible D match to TRBD1 (5 bases). V lost 1 base, J lost 7 bases, and 7 bases lay in between. The CDR3 is made up of 12 amino acids. The germline gives CDR1 KGHSH, CDR2 LQKENI. The CDR3 DNA reads as TGTGCCAGCTCACCACGTAGGGGTGAAGCTTTCTTT. Translating gives CASSPRRGEAFF.

This clonotype was counted ten times or more. CDR3 sequence reads: CASSMGEYRGSGYTF. CDR3 coding DNA: TGTGCCAGCAGCATGGGGGAATACAGGGGGAGTGGCTACACCTTC. The J gene is TRBJ1-2, the V gene TRBV5-6, with TRBD1 matching over 8 bases. The CDR3 is 15 amino acids. Trimming at V came to 4 bases and at J to 7 bases, leaving 12 bases not matched to a gene. In germline, CDR1 is SGHDT, CDR2 YYEEEE.

V usage is TRBV12-3 or TRBV12-4 and J usage is TRBJ1-2; 9 positions match TRBD1. This CDR3 has 15 amino acids. V gave up 6 bases and J gave up 1 base; unmatched junction bases: 6. CDR3 in DNA: TGTGCCAGCAGCCAACAGGGGGCGAATAACTATGGCTACACCTTC. Protein sequence: CASSQQGANNYGYTF.

This rearrangement joins TRBV7-8 to TRBJ1-5; D may be TRBD1 (6 bases). Germline CDR1 and CDR2: SGHVS and FQNEAQ. The CDR3 length is 14 residues. V shed 7 bases and J shed 9 bases, with 19 bases lying between them. The CDR3, as DNA: TGTGCCAGCAACTTTGGGGCAGGGGTGGGGCCCCAGCATTTT. This gives the protein CASNFGAGVGPQHF.

This clonotype showed up many times. The chain combines TRBV19 with TRBJ1-5; D is ambiguous. The CDR3 consists of 13 residues. The V end was cut by 3 bases, the J end by 5 bases, with 8 bases between. CDR1 is LNHDA, CDR2 SQIVND, per germline (reference sequence). DNA of the CDR3: TGTGCCAGTAGTATGAGGGTCTATCAGCCCCAGCATTTT. Protein: CASSMRVYQPQHF. The variable domain in full, completed from reference TRBV19 and TRBJ1-5, reads DGGITQSPKYLFRKEGQNVTLSCEQNLNHDAMYWYRQDPGQGLRLIYYSQIVNDFQKGDIAEGYSVSREKKESFPLTVTSAQKNPTAFYLCASSMRVYQPQHFGDGTRLSIL.

The chain combines TRBV20-1 with TRBJ1-1, with D uncertain. V shed 3 bases and J shed 4 bases, with 15 bases lying between them. The CDR3 extends over 14 amino acids. Germline V gives CDR1 DFQATT, CDR2 SNEGSKA (reference sequence). As DNA, the CDR3 is TGCAGTGCTAGGAAAGACCCTCGGGGCACTGAAGCTTTCTTT. This codes for CSARKDPRGTEAFF.

This clonotype has a count of ten or more. The chain combines TRBV3-1 with TRBJ2-3; D not certain. V was cut by 5 bases and J by 2 bases, with 11 bases left in between. Germline CDR1 LGHDT, CDR2 YNNKEL (reference sequence). This CDR3 spans 14 amino acids. This CDR3 reads CASSEKEFTDTQYF. CDR3 DNA: TGTGCCAGCAGCGAGAAGGAGTTCACAGATACGCAGTATTTT.

In regard to this clonotype: A much larger clone lies a single base off, so this may be a read error. The chain is built from TRBV3-1 and TRBJ2-7, with unresolved D. The CDR3 covers 11 residues. Per germline, CDR1 LGHDT and CDR2 YNNKEL (reference sequence). V lost 4 bases, J lost 6 bases, and 7 bases lay in between. The CDR3 is CASSLQSEQYF. The DNA of the CDR3 is TGTGCCAGCAGCCTCCAAAGCGAGCAGTACTTC.

In this sample, this clonotype turned up many times. This sequence joins TRBV10-2 and TRBJ2-7; 9 bases agree with TRBD1. The CDR3 has 14 amino acids. From germline, CDR1 is WSHSY and CDR2 SAAADI. Losses at the gene ends were 7 bases for V and 5 bases for J; bases not matched to a gene: 9. The CDR3 DNA follows: TGCGCCAGCAACGCCGGGACAGGGATCCACGAGCAGTACTTC. This translates into CASNAGTGIHEQYF.

This clonotype was recorded only once. The chain couples TRBV11-2 to TRBJ2-1; no clear D. Trimming pared 7 bases from V and 0 bases from J, leaving 16 bases between. Germline CDR1 SGHAT, CDR2 FQNNGV. The CDR3 contains 16 residues. DNA of the CDR3: TGTGCCAGCACCCATCTGGCGGCGAGCTCCTACAATGAGCAGTTCTTC. Translation gives CASTHLAASSYNEQFF.

This chain uses TRBV7-9 with TRBJ2-5; D is unclear. Trimming removed 0 bases from V and 5 bases from J, with 4 bases in between. This CDR3 has 12 residues. CDR1 and CDR2 (germline): SEHNR, FQNEAQ (reference sequence). CDR3 loop: CASSLALETQYF. In DNA form, the CDR3 reads TGTGCCAGCAGCTTAGCGCTCGAGACCCAGTACTTC. The full variable domain, completed using reference TRBV7-9 and TRBJ2-5, is DTGVSQNPRHKITKRGQNVTFRCDPISEHNRLYWYRQTLGQGPEFLTYFQNEAQLEKSRLLSDRFSAERPKGSFSTLEIQRTEQGDSAMYLCASSLALETQYFGPGTRLLVL.

The V gene is TRBV10-3, the J gene TRBJ2-1; unclear D gene. The CDR3 contains 12 residues. Trimming pared 5 bases from V and 4 bases from J, leaving 6 bases between. Per germline, CDR1 ENHRY and CDR2 SYGVKD. The CDR3 DNA reads TGTGCCATCAGTCACACTTACAATGAGCAGTTCTTC. Its translation is CAISHTYNEQFF.

In this sample, this clonotype turned up many times. The gene calls are TRBV12-3 or TRBV12-4 and TRBJ2-7; 13 bases line up with TRBD2. V shed 2 bases and J 2 bases; nucleotides not matched to a gene: 3. The CDR3 has 16 residues. CDR3 residues: CASSLRGLAGAYEQYF. In DNA, the CDR3 is TGTGCCAGCAGTTTAAGAGGACTAGCGGGGGCCTACGAGCAGTACTTC.

Comment on this clonotype: Germline and junction disagree at one end, which may indicate a read error. The CDR3 spells CASSPQDF. The CDR3 DNA follows: TGTGCCAGCAGCCCACAGGACTTC. V and J are TRBV7-3 and TRBJ2-5, with a weak D call TRBD1 (5 bases). Germline loops: CDR1 SGHTA, CDR2 FQGTGA. This CDR3 spans 8 amino acids. Variable domain in full (rest from reference TRBV7-3 and TRBJ2-5): GAGVSQTPSNKVTEKGKYVELRCDPISGHTALYWYRQSLGQGPEFLIYFQGTGAADDSGLPNDRFFAVRPEGSVSTLKIQRTERGDSAVYLCASSPQDFGPGTRLLVL.

The chain is built from TRBV10-1 and TRBJ2-7, with 10 bases fitting TRBD2. The CDR3 totals 13 residues. Per germline, CDR1 WNHNN and CDR2 SYGVQD (reference sequence). V gave up 5 bases and J gave up 4 bases; unmatched junction bases: 2. As DNA, the CDR3 is TGCGCCAGCAGTCCAGCGGGAGGGTACGAGCAGTACGTC. As protein: CASSPAGGYEQYV.

The V gene is TRBV10-3, the J gene TRBJ2-7, with D possibly TRBD1 on 6 matching bases. V lost 0 bases to trimming and J lost 3 bases, with 9 bases between them. Germline CDR1 ENHRY, CDR2 SYGVKD. The CDR3 is 14 amino acids. CDR3 sequence: CAISESRDNYEQYV. The CDR3 DNA reads TGTGCCATCAGTGAGTCGAGGGACAACTACGAGCAGTACGTC.

The chain carries TRBV2 and TRBJ2-1, with 13 bases identical to TRBD2. Germline values: CDR1 SNHLY, CDR2 FYNNEI. The CDR3 spans 16 residues. J gave up 5 bases and V 6 bases, and 7 bases lay outside the gene matches. The CDR3 loop is CASRAGTSGDNNEQFF. CDR3 nucleotides: TGTGCCAGCAGGGCAGGGACTAGCGGGGACAACAATGAGCAGTTCTTC.